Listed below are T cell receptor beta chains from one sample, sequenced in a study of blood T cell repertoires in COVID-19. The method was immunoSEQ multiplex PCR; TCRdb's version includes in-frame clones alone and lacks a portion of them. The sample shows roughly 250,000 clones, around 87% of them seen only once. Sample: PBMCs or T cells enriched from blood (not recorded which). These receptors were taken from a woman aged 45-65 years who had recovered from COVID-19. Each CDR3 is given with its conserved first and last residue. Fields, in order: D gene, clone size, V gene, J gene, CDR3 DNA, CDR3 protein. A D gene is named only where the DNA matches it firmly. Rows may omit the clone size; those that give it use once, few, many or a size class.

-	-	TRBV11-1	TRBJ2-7	TGTGCCAGCAGCTCCAGTACAGGATCCTACGAGCAGTACTTC	CASSSSTGSYEQYF
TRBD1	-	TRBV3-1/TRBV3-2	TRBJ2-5	TGTGCCAGCAGGTCCGGGACAGGGGAGACCCAGTACTTC	CASRSGTGETQYF
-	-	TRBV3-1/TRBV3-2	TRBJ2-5	TGTGCCAGCAGCCAAGTTCCCGGGGGAATCAAGGGGACCCAGTACTTC	CASSQVPGGIKGTQYF
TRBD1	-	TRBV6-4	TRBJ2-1	TGTGCCAGCAGTGTGACCGGGACAGAAAACAATGAGCAGTTCTTC	CASSVTGTENNEQFF
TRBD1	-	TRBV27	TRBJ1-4	TGTGCCAGCAGTTTACAGGGGGGAAATGAAAAACTGTTTTTT	CASSLQGGNEKLFF
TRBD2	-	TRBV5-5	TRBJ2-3	TGTGCCAGCAGCTTGCCCCTCGGAGCGGGGGGCACAGATACGCAGTATTTT	CASSLPLGAGGTDTQYF
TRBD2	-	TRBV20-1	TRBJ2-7	TGCAGTGCTAGTCCAAGACGGCCAGGGACTAACCTGTACGATGTGTCCTACGAGCAGTACTTC	CSASPRRPGTNLYDVSYEQYF
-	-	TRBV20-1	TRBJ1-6	TGCAGTGCTAGTTCGGCGGGGGTAGGGGCGGTTTCACCCCTCCACTTT	CSASSAGVGAVSPLHF
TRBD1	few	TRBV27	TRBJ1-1	TGTGCCAGCAGTTTATACGGGACAGGGTTACTCACTGAAGCTTTCTTT	CASSLYGTGLLTEAFF
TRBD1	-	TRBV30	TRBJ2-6	TGTGCCTGGAGTCGGGACAGGGGACCCTCTGGGGCCAACGTCCTGACTTTC	CAWSRDRGPSGANVLTF
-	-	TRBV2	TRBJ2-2	TGTGCCAGCAGTGATCGGGGGACCGGGGAGCTGTTTTTT	CASSDRGTGELFF
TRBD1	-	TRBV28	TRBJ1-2	TGTGCCAGCAGTTTGGGGGACAGGCTGAACTATGGCTACACCTTC	CASSLGDRLNYGYTF
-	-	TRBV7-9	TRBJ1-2	TGTGCCAGCAGCTTAGCGGTTTCGGTGGGCGGCTACACCTTC	CASSLAVSVGGYTF
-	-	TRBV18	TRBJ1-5	TGTGCCAGCTCCCGGGGGTCTGGCAATCAGCCCCAGCATTTT	CASSRGSGNQPQHF
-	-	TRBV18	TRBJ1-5	TGTGCCAGCTCACCTAACGGTAGCAATCAGCCCCAGCATTTT	CASSPNGSNQPQHF
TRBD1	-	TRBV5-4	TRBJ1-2	TGTGCCAGCAGCTTCCCGGGACAGGGGGCGATAGGCTACACCTTC	CASSFPGQGAIGYTF
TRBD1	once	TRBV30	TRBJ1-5	TGTGCCTGGAGGGGGACGGACAGGGGAGGCTATAGCAATCAGCCCCAGCATTTT	CAWRGTDRGGYSNQPQHF
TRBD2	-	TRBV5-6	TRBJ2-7	TGTGCCAGCAGCTTTTCCCCTAGCGGACCCTACGAGCAGTACTTC	CASSFSPSGPYEQYF
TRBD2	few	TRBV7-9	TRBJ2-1	TGTGCCAGCAGCTTAGAACTAGCGGGGCACAATGAGCAGTTCTTC	CASSLELAGHNEQFF
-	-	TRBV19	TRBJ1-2	TGTGCCAGTAGTACCCCTCGACCGGGCGAGGGTGGCTACACCTTC	CASSTPRPGEGGYTF
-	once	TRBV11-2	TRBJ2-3	TGTGCCAGCAGCGTGGGTGCGGGCCGTGATACGCAGTATTTT	CASSVGAGRDTQYF
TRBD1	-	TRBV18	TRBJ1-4	TGTGCCAGCTCACCCCGGACAGGCCCAGCAACTAATGAAAAACTGTTTTTT	CASSPRTGPATNEKLFF
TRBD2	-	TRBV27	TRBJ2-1	TGTGCCAGCAGTTTACGGGAGGGACCCAATGAGCAGTTCTTC	CASSLREGPNEQFF
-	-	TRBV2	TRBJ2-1	TGTGCCAGCAGCCTCTACAATGAGCAGTTCTTC	CASSLYNEQFF
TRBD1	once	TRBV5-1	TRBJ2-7	TGCGCCAGCAGCTTGGCCCGGGACAGGCCTTACGAGCAGTACTTC	CASSLARDRPYEQYF
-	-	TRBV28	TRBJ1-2	TGTGCCAGCAGTTTGAGATCCTATGGCTACACCTTC	CASSLRSYGYTF
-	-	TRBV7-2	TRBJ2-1	TGTGCCAGCAGCAGCAAAAGCTCCTACAATGAGCAGTTCTTC	CASSSKSSYNEQFF
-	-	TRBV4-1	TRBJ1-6	TGCGCCAGCAGCCCAGGGAATTGGTCACCCCTCCACTTT	CASSPGNWSPLHF
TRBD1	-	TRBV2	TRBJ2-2	TGTGCCAGCAGTGAATTGGGACAGGGTAACGGCGGGGAGCTGTTTTTT	CASSELGQGNGGELFF
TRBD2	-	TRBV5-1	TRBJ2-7	TGCGCCAGCAGCCTTCGACTAGCGGGGGCCTACGAGCAGTACTTC	CASSLRLAGAYEQYF
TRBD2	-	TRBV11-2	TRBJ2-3	TGTGCCAGCAGCTTGGCGGGAGGAGGCACAGATACGCAGTATTTT	CASSLAGGGTDTQYF
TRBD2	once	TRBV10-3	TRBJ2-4	TGTGCCATCAGTGTAGCGGGAGAGGGGGCCAAAAACATTCAGTACTTC	CAISVAGEGAKNIQYF
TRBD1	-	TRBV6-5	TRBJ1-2	TGTGCCAGCAGAAGGGACAGTAACTATGGCTACACCTTC	CASRRDSNYGYTF
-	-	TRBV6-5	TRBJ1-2	TGTGCCAGCAGTCGAACGTTACAGGCCGTTTATGGCTACACCTTC	CASSRTLQAVYGYTF
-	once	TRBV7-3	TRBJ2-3	TGTGCCAGCAGCTTAACGGGCGGGAAGGTAGATACGCAGTATTTT	CASSLTGGKVDTQYF
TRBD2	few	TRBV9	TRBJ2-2	TGTGCCAGCAGCGGATTGAGCGGGAGAAACACCGGGGAGCTGTTTTTT	CASSGLSGRNTGELFF
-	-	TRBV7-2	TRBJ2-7	TGTGCCAGCAGCCCAGGCGACGGCCGCTACGAGCAGTACTTC	CASSPGDGRYEQYF
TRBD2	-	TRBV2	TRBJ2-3	TGTGCCAGCAGAGCGGCGGGAGGGAGCACAGATACGCAGTATTTT	CASRAAGGSTDTQYF